This TCR beta chain emerged from a study of T cell responses to AZD1222 COVID-19 vaccine. CDR1 is SGHTA, CDR2 FQGNSA, per germline. V was pared by 2 bases and J by 7 bases, with 9 bases between. This CDR3 comprises 13 residues. Note on this clone: Its antigen is unidentified.

Whole-study findings and limits: After two AZD1222 doses, spike-specific TCR breadth and depth rose versus day 0. CD4 TCRs covered the whole spike, strongest at regions 160-218 and 743-854. The donor group comprised mostly white British people and more females; the analysis possibly underestimated clonal diversity.

Libraries were prepared by immunoSEQ multiplex PCR; TCRdb keeps only in-frame clonotypes and omits some of them. The profile covers just under 80,000 clones, with more than 90% appearing a single time and roughly 4.5% taken by the ten largest. This TCR was sampled from an adult who received the AZD1222 COVID-19 vaccine. This chain links TRBV7-2 with TRBJ1-5; D ambiguous. Specimen: peripheral blood, collected 28 days after the second AZD1222 dose. CDR3 residues: CASSLTEGQPQHF. CDR3 nucleotides: TGTGCCAGCAGCTTAACGGAAGGCCAGCCCCAGCATTTT.